The 21 T cell receptor beta chains below were found in one sample sequenced in a study of cytomegalovirus exposure and HLA in healthy donors (dated by TCRdb to 2015 to 2018). The method behind the library was the immunoSEQ multiplex PCR assay. A mixture of 60 forward primers for TCR Vbeta segments and 13 reverse primers for TCR Jbeta segments was used in the multiplex PCR. Imported from immuneACCESS, the table was reduced by TCRdb to in-frame sequences with V and J called. These copies leave out some clones; in studies compared against another copy, an unresolved V gene accounts for under half, and the cause of the remainder is not known. The sample records more than 100,000 clones, approximately 78% of which are singletons. The ten largest clones take up nearly 8.5% of the sample. The sequenced sample was PBMCs. The receptors come from a woman aged 40-49 years in good health and CMV-seropositive.

This chain uses TRBV5-4 with TRBJ2-2; 10 bases fit TRBD2. The ends lost 4 bases at V and 5 bases at J; junction bases unmatched: 8. Germline V lookup: CDR1 SGHNT, CDR2 YYREEE (reference sequence). The CDR3 runs 16 residues. The CDR3 here is CASSGTSGAGTGELFF. For the CDR3, the DNA is TGTGCCAGCAGCGGAACTAGCGGGGCGGGGACCGGGGAGCTGTTTTTT.

The chain joins TRBV5-1 to TRBJ2-1, with TRBD2 identical over 13 bases. Germline V CDR1 and CDR2: SGHRS, YFSETQ. The CDR3 totals 16 residues. J lost 4 bases, V lost 2 bases, and 3 bases had no gene match. This CDR3 reads CASSFPGLAGYNEQFF. In nucleotides, the CDR3 is TGCGCCAGCAGCTTCCCGGGACTAGCGGGGTACAATGAGCAGTTCTTC.

This clone was observed a few times. One junction end does not reproduce the germline sequence, and a read error may be involved. The chain is built from TRBV6-4 and TRBJ2-5; maybe TRBD2 (6 bases). This CDR3 is built from 16 residues. CDR1 is MRHNA, CDR2 SNTAGT, per germline. This chain's CDR3 is CASSPRGLPGGENQYF. As DNA, the CDR3 is TGTGCCAGCAGTCCTCGGGGACTCCCTGGGGGAGAGAACCAGTACTTC.

The chain uses TRBV18 and TRBJ1-2; 8 positions match TRBD1. CDR1 is KGHSH, CDR2 LQKENI, per germline. The CDR3 consists of 14 residues. V was clipped by 2 bases and J by 8 bases; unmatched bases: 7. CDR3 region: CASSPSPTGDGYTF. CDR3 DNA sequence: TGTGCCAGCTCACCATCTCCGACAGGGGACGGCTACACCTTC.

The chain uses TRBV15 and TRBJ2-3; D not resolved. Germline lookup yields CDR1 LNHNV and CDR2 YYDKDF (reference sequence). V lost 0 bases to trimming and J lost 3 bases, with 4 bases between them. The CDR3 covers 13 residues. The CDR3 sequence is CATSRDQTDTQYF. The DNA for the CDR3 is TGTGCCACCAGCAGAGATCAGACAGATACGCAGTATTTT.

V usage is TRBV12-5 and J usage is TRBJ1-1, with D perhaps TRBD1 (5 bases). Germline V gene lookup returns CDR1 LGHNT and CDR2 FRNRAP. There are 16 residues in the CDR3. V was clipped by 0 bases and J by 1 base, with 12 bases between them. The CDR3 reads CASGLVSGHPNTEAFF. The DNA for the CDR3 is TGTGCTAGTGGTTTGGTTTCCGGACACCCGAACACTGAAGCTTTCTTT.

The rearrangement uses TRBV7-3 and TRBJ2-1, with D perhaps matching TRBD2 (6 bases). CDR1 is SGHTA and CDR2 is FQGTGA in the germline V gene. V was cut by 5 bases and J by 5 bases, with 13 bases left in between. This CDR3 is built from 14 residues. CDR3 DNA sequence: TGTGCCAGCAGCCCCCGGACTACTAACAATGAGCAGTTCTTC. Translated, it gives CASSPRTTNNEQFF.

CDR3 loop: CASSLDGRFYEQYF. In DNA form, the CDR3 reads TGTGCCAGCAGCTTGGATGGCAGATTCTACGAGCAGTACTTC. This sequence joins TRBV5-4 and TRBJ2-7; no firm D call. Germline CDR1 SGHNT, CDR2 YYREEE (reference sequence). V was trimmed by 0 bases and J by 3 bases, leaving 10 bases between them. The CDR3 totals 14 residues.

This rearrangement joins TRBV19 to TRBJ1-1, with no clear D. Trimming removed 1 base at V and 0 bases at J, with 6 bases between. Germline CDR1 reads LNHDA; CDR2 reads SQIVND (reference sequence). This CDR3 has 14 amino acids. This CDR3 is CASSIGSVNTEAFF. The CDR3 DNA sequence: TGTGCCAGTAGTATAGGTTCAGTGAACACTGAAGCTTTCTTT.

The chain carries TRBV7-2 and TRBJ2-4; 11 bases fit TRBD2. The length of the CDR3 is 15 residues. Per the germline V gene, CDR1 is SGHTA and CDR2 is FQGNSA. V lost 6 bases to trimming and J lost 8 bases; unmatched junction nucleotides: 9. CDR3 nucleotides: TGTGCCAGCAGAGTTAGCGGGGGGGATTGGGACATTCAGTACTTC. Encoded protein: CASRVSGGDWDIQYF. Based on the CDR3 plus reference TRBV7-2 and TRBJ2-4, the full variable domain is GAGVSQSPSNKVTEKGKDVELRCDPISGHTALYWYRQSLGQGLEFLIYFQGNSAPDKSGLPSDRFSAERTGGSVSTLTIQRTQQEDSAVYLCASRVSGGDWDIQYFGAGTRLSVL.

This clone was counted a few times. The V gene is TRBV5-6, the J gene TRBJ1-1; TRBD1 matches at 7 bases. Germline CDR1 SGHDT, CDR2 YYEEEE. The CDR3 consists of 13 residues. J gave up 5 bases and V 4 bases, and 5 bases lay outside the gene matches. The CDR3 nucleotides are TGTGCCAGCAGCCGACAGGGAACAACTGAAGCTTTCTTT. Protein sequence: CASSRQGTTEAFF.

The rearrangement links TRBV5-4 to TRBJ1-4; no clear D. The CDR3 is 12 amino acids. CDR1 is SGHNT, CDR2 YYREEE, per germline (reference sequence). V gave up 3 bases and J gave up 8 bases, with 8 bases separating them. The CDR3 here is CASSSVGEKLFF. The CDR3 nucleotides are TGTGCCAGCAGCTCCGTCGGGGAAAAACTGTTTTTT.

The chain is built from TRBV9 and TRBJ1-2; 7 bases align to TRBD1. CDR1 is SGDLS and CDR2 is YYNGEE in the germline V gene. V shed 3 bases and J 5 bases; nucleotides not matched to a gene: 4. The CDR3 is 13 residues long. The CDR3 is CASSGRGLYGYTF. CDR3 bases: TGTGCCAGCAGCGGAAGGGGGCTGTATGGCTACACCTTC.

This clone was seen a handful of times. The chain has TRBV7-8 and TRBJ2-7; 9 bases align to TRBD2. The CDR3 loop spans 16 amino acids. The V segment lost 5 bases and the J segment 6 bases; nucleotides outside the gene matches: 14. Germline lookup yields CDR1 SGHVS and CDR2 FQNEAQ. DNA of the CDR3: TGTGCCAGCAGCCCGCGCGGGGGGGGGTTTCATGGCGAGCAGTACTTC. It encodes CASSPRGGGFHGEQYF.

The chain has TRBV9 and TRBJ1-5; 12 positions match TRBD1. The CDR3 has 15 residues. Germline V gene sequence: CDR1 SGDLS, CDR2 YYNGEE. V dropped 3 bases and J dropped 7; count of bases not matched to a gene: 5. The CDR3 is CASSGGQGAAQPQHF. The CDR3 DNA sequence: TGTGCCAGCAGCGGGGGACAGGGGGCGGCCCAGCCCCAGCATTTT. The full variable domain, in which reference TRBV9 and TRBJ1-5 provide the parts outside the CDR3, is DSGVTQTPKHLITATGQRVTLRCSPRSGDLSVYWYQQSLDQGLQFLIQYYNGEERAKGNILERFSAQQFPDLHSELNLSSLELGDSALYFCASSGGQGAAQPQHFGDGTRLSIL.

This clone showed up just a few times. This chain connects TRBV5-1 to TRBJ2-1; 13 bases match TRBD2. Per germline, CDR1 SGHRS and CDR2 YFSETQ. Trimming removed 4 bases from V and 2 bases from J; junction bases left unmatched: 3. The CDR3 extends over 16 amino acids. In nucleotides, the CDR3 is TGCGCCAGCAGCGGGGGACTAGCGGGGACCTACAATGAGCAGTTCTTC. Translation: CASSGGLAGTYNEQFF.

This rearrangement joins TRBV6-5 to TRBJ2-7; 8 nucleotides match TRBD1. V lost 5 bases and J lost 2; bases outside the gene matches: 5. This CDR3 is built from 14 residues. CDR1 MNHEY and CDR2 SVGAGI come from the germline V gene. CDR3 coding DNA: TGTGCCAGCAGTCCTCGACAGGGGACCTACGAGCAGTACTTC. Translation gives CASSPRQGTYEQYF.

The genes are TRBV6-6 and TRBJ1-6; 7 nucleotides line up with TRBD1. V shed 0 bases, J shed 5 bases, and the junction held 4 bases outside the gene matches. The germline V gene encodes CDR1 MNHNY and CDR2 SVGAGI (reference sequence). This CDR3 contains 16 residues. Here the CDR3 DNA reads TGTGCCAGCAGTTACTCGATCGGGACAGATAATTCACCCCTCCACTTT. Its translation: CASSYSIGTDNSPLHF.

The chain carries TRBV11-3 and TRBJ1-2; perhaps TRBD1 as D (5 bases). The CDR3 runs to 17 residues. Germline V gene lookup returns CDR1 SGHNT and CDR2 YENEEA. Trimming removed 5 bases from V and 4 bases from J, with 23 bases in between. CDR3 protein: CASSPLFGASRGYGYTF. The CDR3 coding sequence is TGTGCCAGCAGCCCCCTATTTGGGGCCTCGCGGGGCTATGGCTACACCTTC. Filled out from reference TRBV11-3 and TRBJ1-2, the complete variable domain reads EAGVVQSPRYKIIEKKQPVAFWCNPISGHNTLYWYLQNLGQGPELLIRYENEEAVDDSQLPKDRFSAERLKGVDSTLKIQPAELGDSAVYLCASSPLFGASRGYGYTFGSGTRLTVV.

This clone was counted only a few times. The chain carries TRBV6-5 and TRBJ2-2; D gene uncertain. CDR3 size: 13 residues. Germline V gives CDR1 MNHEY, CDR2 SVGAGI. The V and J ends lost 4 bases and 0 bases respectively, with 3 bases between them. This CDR3 reads CASSSSNTGELFF. CDR3 nucleotides: TGTGCCAGCAGTTCCTCGAACACCGGGGAGCTGTTTTTT.

The chain links TRBV10-3 to TRBJ1-2; 7 nucleotides align to TRBD1. J lost 4 bases, V lost 2 bases, and 4 bases had no gene match. The germline CDR1 and CDR2 sequences are ENHRY and SYGVKD. The length of the CDR3 is 14 residues. CDR3 bases: TGTGCCATCAGTGAGGGGACAGAGATCTATGGCTACACCTTC. It specifies CAISEGTEIYGYTF.